A single sample is the source of the 30 T cell receptor beta chains below, sequenced in a study of Ad26.COV2.S vaccination and SARS-CoV-2 variants (dated by TCRdb to about 2021). The treatment or condition label of this sample denotes: roughly 19 received Ad26.COV2.S at low or high dose, single or two shots; 5 received placebo; per-sample allocation not given. For vaccine and placebo recipients, repertoires were sequenced using samples collected on day 63 after the first injection. Libraries were made using the immunoSEQ multiplex PCR assay. In TCRdb, the immuneACCESS table is reduced to in-frame sequences with V and J assigned. These tables do not hold every clone; where another copy was compared, an unresolved V gene accounts for under half, and the others remain unexplained. The sample table shows 380,000 or so clones, and about 80% are seen once. Around 7.4% of the sample comes from the top ten.

The specimen comprised peripheral blood, sampled in a trial of Ad26.COV2.S vaccine versus placebo. Receptors originate from a person between 18 and 59 years old who received the Ad26.COV2.S COVID-19 vaccine or a placebo.

The gene calls are TRBV6-2 or TRBV6-3 and TRBJ2-2; 11 bases line up with TRBD1. The CDR3 spans 16 residues. V dropped 4 bases and J dropped 3; count of bases not matched to a gene: 4. The germline V gene encodes CDR1 MNHEY and CDR2 SVGEGT. The CDR3 sequence: CASSFPDRGHTGELFF. The CDR3 DNA follows: TGTGCCAGCAGTTTCCCGGACAGGGGGCACACCGGGGAGCTGTTTTTT.

This chain connects TRBV7-9 to TRBJ1-2, with D unclear. V was pared by 8 bases and J by 0 bases, with 13 bases between. CDR3 length equals 14 residues. CDR1 SEHNR and CDR2 FQNEAQ come from the germline V gene (reference sequence). The CDR3 is CASVRPITNYGYTF. The CDR3 DNA follows: TGTGCCAGCGTCCGACCTATAACTAACTATGGCTACACCTTC.

This chain joins TRBV3-1 (or the pseudogene TRBV3-2) and TRBJ2-1; 14 bases map to TRBD2. The CDR3 runs to 14 residues. In germline, CDR1 is LGHDT, CDR2 YNNKEL (reference sequence). Trimming removed 4 bases from V and 10 bases from J; junction bases left unmatched: 3. The CDR3 sequence: CASSPRLAGGEQFF. The CDR3 DNA follows: TGTGCCAGCAGCCCCCGACTAGCGGGGGGGGAGCAGTTCTTC.

The chain joins TRBV12-3 or TRBV12-4 to TRBJ1-2; D is unresolved. The CDR3 extends over 13 amino acids. V lost 6 bases and J 0 bases, leaving 8 bases between the germline ends. This CDR3 is CASRARTNYGYTF. The CDR3, as DNA: TGTGCCAGCAGGGCCAGGACTAACTATGGCTACACCTTC.

CDR3 DNA sequence: TGTGCCAGCAGCACTTTGAGGACTCATAAGGGGTATGGCTACACCTTC. It specifies CASSTLRTHKGYGYTF. The chain uses TRBV21-1 and TRBJ1-2. TRBV21-1 is a recognized pseudogene. The CDR3 is 16 amino acids.

This chain's CDR3 is CASSAGGGNTEAFF. DNA of the CDR3: TGTGCCAGCAGCGCCGGCGGGGGGAACACTGAAGCTTTCTTT. The chain uses TRBV7-3 and TRBJ1-1; possibly TRBD1 for D (5 bases). V was cut by 5 bases and J by 1 base, with 11 bases left in between. Germline V CDR1 and CDR2: SGHTA, FQGTGA. The CDR3 covers 14 residues. Full variable domain (missing parts from reference TRBV7-3 and TRBJ1-1): GAGVSQTPSNKVTEKGKYVELRCDPISGHTALYWYRQSLGQGPEFLIYFQGTGAADDSGLPNDRFFAVRPEGSVSTLKIQRTERGDSAVYLCASSAGGGNTEAFFGQGTRLTVV.

The gene calls are TRBV18 and TRBJ2-2; D not certain. CDR3 length: 12 amino acids. V lost 4 bases and J 5 bases, leaving 5 bases between the germline ends. Germline assignment: CDR1 KGHSH and CDR2 LQKENI. CDR3 residues: CASSLSTGELFF. The CDR3 nucleotides are TGTGCCAGCTCACTTTCTACCGGGGAGCTGTTTTTT.

This clone was detected only a few times. The V call is TRBV5-6, the J call TRBJ1-5; a weak D match, TRBD1 (5 bases). CDR1 SGHDT and CDR2 YYEEEE come from the germline V gene. The CDR3 spans 15 residues. V dropped 3 bases and J dropped 0 bases, with 10 bases sitting between them. The CDR3, as DNA: TGTGCCAGCAGCTCCTACAGGTCTAGCAATCAGCCCCAGCATTTT. It codes for CASSSYRSSNQPQHF.

This sequence joins TRBV7-8 and TRBJ1-6; 9 nucleotides align to TRBD1. The V segment lost 2 bases and the J segment 4 bases; nucleotides outside the gene matches: 3. The CDR3 is made up of 16 amino acids. In germline, CDR1 is SGHVS, CDR2 FQNEAQ. CDR3 sequence reads: CASSLRTGAYNSPLHF. CDR3 DNA sequence: TGTGCCAGCAGCTTACGGACAGGGGCTTATAATTCACCCCTCCACTTT. Supplemented by reference TRBV7-8 and TRBJ1-6, the full variable domain reads GAGVSQSPRYKVAKRGQDVALRCDPISGHVSLFWYQQALGQGPEFLTYFQNEAQLDKSGLPSDRFFAERPEGSVSTLKIQRTQQEDSAVYLCASSLRTGAYNSPLHFGNGTRLTVT.

This chain joins TRBV7-9 and TRBJ1-1; the D is unclear. With 5 bases removed from V and 2 bases from J, the gap between germline ends came to 12 bases. Germline V gene data show CDR1 as SEHNR and CDR2 as FQNEAQ (reference sequence). This CDR3 is built from 14 residues. The CDR3 coding sequence is TGTGCCAGCAGCCCGAGGGTCGTCAACACTGAAGCTTTCTTT. It is translated as CASSPRVVNTEAFF.

This clone was recorded many times. This chain connects TRBV25-1 to TRBJ1-1; tentative D call: TRBD1 (6 bases). The V end lost 5 bases, the J end lost 1 base, and 11 bases lay between the germline ends. This CDR3 is built from 14 residues. CDR1 and CDR2 (germline): MGHDK, SYGVNS. Here the CDR3 DNA reads TGTGCCAGCAGTCTGCCGGACAGGAACACTGAAGCTTTCTTT. It yields the protein CASSLPDRNTEAFF.

This chain links TRBV2 with TRBJ2-1; 10 bases align to TRBD2. The V gene's germline CDR1 is SNHLY and CDR2 FYNNEI. With 1 base clipped from V and 5 bases from J, the junction kept 8 bases outside the gene matches. CDR3 length: 17 amino acids. This CDR3 is CASSEGAGLAQDNEQFF. CDR3 nucleotide sequence: TGTGCCAGCAGTGAAGGGGCGGGACTAGCGCAGGACAATGAGCAGTTCTTC.

This clone is a singleton in its sample. The chain employs TRBV28 and TRBJ1-2; the D is unclear. V was pared by 2 bases and J by 4 bases, with 5 bases between. The germline gives CDR1 MDHEN, CDR2 SYDVKM. The CDR3 has 12 amino acids. This chain's CDR3 is CASSLKGYGYTF. CDR3 nucleotide sequence: TGTGCCAGCAGTTTAAAGGGCTATGGCTACACCTTC.

The chain combines TRBV2 with TRBJ2-1; D gene uncertain. The germline V gene encodes CDR1 SNHLY and CDR2 FYNNEI. Deletions cut 6 bases from V and 5 bases from J, with 14 bases between. This CDR3 spans 14 amino acids. The CDR3 DNA follows: TGTGCCAGCAGGGTCTTGGGCGGCCACAATGAGCAGTTCTTC. It encodes CASRVLGGHNEQFF.

About this clone: The same CDR3 also results from other DNA sequences found in this sample. This chain connects TRBV7-3 to TRBJ2-1, with D possibly TRBD1 on 5 matching bases. Trimming stripped 4 bases from V and 10 bases from J, with 11 bases between. The CDR3 is 12 amino acids. The germline CDR1 and CDR2 sequences are SGHTA and FQGTGA. The DNA of the CDR3 is TGTGCCAGCAGCTCCCAGGGTGGAGAGCAGTTCTTC. This translates into CASSSQGGEQFF.

The CDR3 here is CASSGRSEAFF. For the CDR3, the DNA is TGTGCCAGCAGTGGTCGGTCAGAAGCTTTCTTT. This rearrangement joins TRBV2 to TRBJ1-1; D uncertain. V was clipped by 4 bases and J by 8 bases, with 8 bases between them. CDR1 is SNHLY and CDR2 is FYNNEI in the germline V gene. The CDR3 covers 11 residues.

V and J are TRBV7-9 and TRBJ1-2; D may be TRBD1 (6 bases). CDR1 SEHNR and CDR2 FQNEAQ come from the germline V gene (reference sequence). The CDR3 runs to 15 residues. V lost 5 bases and J 0 bases, leaving 13 bases between the germline ends. CDR3: CASSGKTGSNYGYTF. CDR3 DNA sequence: TGTGCCAGCAGCGGTAAAACAGGGTCTAACTATGGCTACACCTTC.

The V call is TRBV18, the J call TRBJ2-1, with 7 bases that match TRBD2. V lost 1 base, J lost 9 bases, and 9 bases stayed unmatched. Germline CDR1 KGHSH, CDR2 LQKENI. The length of the CDR3 is 15 residues. The CDR3 region has the DNA TGTGCCAGCTCACCACGGACTAGGTGGGGAGGTGAGCAGTTCTTC. Encoded protein: CASSPRTRWGGEQFF.

The J gene is TRBJ2-5, the V gene TRBV5-1; 11 positions agree with TRBD1. V dropped 2 bases and J dropped 4; count of bases not matched to a gene: 1. Germline V gene lookup returns CDR1 SGHRS and CDR2 YFSETQ. The CDR3 has 14 residues. CDR3 residues: CASSLGTGGETQYF. The CDR3 DNA follows: TGCGCCAGCAGCTTAGGGACAGGGGGAGAGACCCAGTACTTC.

The DNA of the CDR3 is TGTGCCAGCTCACCGGCGGGGCAGAGGCATGAAAAACTGTTTTTT. Translating gives CASSPAGQRHEKLFF. The chain has TRBV18 and TRBJ1-4; D might be TRBD1 (5 bases). V lost 3 bases and J lost 6, with 14 bases in between. The CDR3 runs 15 residues. The germline CDR1 and CDR2 sequences are KGHSH and LQKENI.

The CDR3 region has the DNA TGTGCCAGTAAGGTAAACACTGAAGCTTTCTTT. It is translated as CASKVNTEAFF. The V call is TRBV19, the J call TRBJ1-1; D gene uncertain. This CDR3 comprises 11 residues. CDR1 and CDR2 (germline): LNHDA, SQIVND (reference sequence). V gave up 7 bases and J gave up 2 bases, with 5 bases separating them.

V usage is TRBV25-1 and J usage is TRBJ1-2; D gene ambiguous. This CDR3 is 8 amino acids long. V was shortened by 10 bases and J by 3 bases, with 0 bases between the two germline ends. CDR1 and CDR2 (germline): MGHDK, SYGVNS. Here the CDR3 reads CANYGYTF. The CDR3 coding sequence is TGTGCCAACTATGGCTACACCTTC.

The chain is built from TRBV6-1 and TRBJ1-2; tentative D call: TRBD1 (5 bases). In germline, CDR1 is MNHNS, CDR2 SASEGT. Trimming removed 4 bases at V and 0 bases at J, with 15 bases between. This CDR3 region has 16 residues. The CDR3 loop reads CASSGPQTEANYGYTF. The CDR3 DNA reads TGTGCCAGCAGTGGCCCTCAGACAGAAGCTAACTATGGCTACACCTTC.

The rearrangement uses TRBV5-1 and TRBJ2-5; unclear D gene. The CDR3 spans 13 residues. Germline lookup yields CDR1 SGHRS and CDR2 YFSETQ. The V end lost 3 bases, the J end lost 1 base, and 7 bases lay between the germline ends. CDR3 sequence (DNA): TGCGCCAGCAGCTACCGAAGCCAAGAGACCCAGTACTTC. Translating it yields CASSYRSQETQYF. Full variable domain (rest looked up from reference TRBV5-1 and TRBJ2-5): KAGVTQTPRYLIKTRGQQVTLSCSPISGHRSVSWYQQTPGQGLQFLFEYFSETQRNKGNFPGRFSGRQFSNSRSEMNVSTLELGDSALYLCASSYRSQETQYFGPGTRLLVL.

V gene TRBV27 combines with J gene TRBJ2-7, with TRBD2 identical over 9 bases. The germline gives CDR1 MNHEY, CDR2 SMNVEV (reference sequence). This CDR3 spans 14 amino acids. V was clipped by 5 bases and J by 3 bases; unmatched bases: 5. The CDR3 sequence: CASSTGTSYYEQYF. The CDR3 region has the DNA TGTGCCAGCAGTACCGGGACTAGCTACTACGAGCAGTACTTC.

This clone was seen just once. This sequence joins TRBV11-1 and TRBJ2-7, with 10 positions matching TRBD1. Germline CDR1 reads SGHAT; CDR2 reads FQDESV (reference sequence). The CDR3 extends over 16 amino acids. Trimming cost V 3 bases and J 0 bases; bases outside gene matches: 5. CDR3: CASSLGQGRSSYEQYF. The CDR3 DNA sequence: TGTGCCAGCAGCTTGGGACAGGGGCGAAGCTCCTACGAGCAGTACTTC. Together with reference TRBV11-1 and TRBJ2-7, the CDR3 gives the full variable domain: EAEVAQSPRYKITEKSQAVAFWCDPISGHATLYWYRQILGQGPELLVQFQDESVVDDSQLPKDRFSAERLKGVDSTLKIQPAELGDSAMYLCASSLGQGRSSYEQYFGPGTRLTVT.

The J gene is TRBJ2-2, the V gene TRBV6-5, with D perhaps TRBD1 (6 bases). The germline CDR1 and CDR2 sequences are MNHEY and SVGAGI. CDR3 length: 15 residues. V was clipped by 8 bases and J by 3 bases, with 16 bases between them. CDR3 in DNA: TGTGCCAGCGGCCCTGGGGGCCCCGACACCGGGGAGCTGTTTTTT. This sequence encodes CASGPGGPDTGELFF.

J is TRBJ2-3 and V is TRBV5-1; 7 bases match TRBD2. From germline, CDR1 is SGHRS and CDR2 YFSETQ. The CDR3 runs to 15 residues. Trimming removed 4 bases from V and 5 bases from J; junction bases left unmatched: 10. The CDR3 spells CASSNGTGGGDTQYF. The CDR3 DNA sequence: TGCGCCAGCAGCAATGGTACGGGGGGAGGAGATACGCAGTATTTT. The full variable domain, its missing parts supplied by reference TRBV5-1 and TRBJ2-3, is KAGVTQTPRYLIKTRGQQVTLSCSPISGHRSVSWYQQTPGQGLQFLFEYFSETQRNKGNFPGRFSGRQFSNSRSEMNVSTLELGDSALYLCASSNGTGGGDTQYFGPGTRLTVL.

As to this clone: At the DNA level, this CDR3 is encoded by other sequences in the same sample as well. The rearrangement links TRBV5-1 to TRBJ2-1; D remains ambiguous. This CDR3 spans 13 amino acids. V was pared by 0 bases and J by 4 bases, with 5 bases between. Germline values: CDR1 SGHRS, CDR2 YFSETQ. CDR3 bases: TGCGCCAGCAGCTTGGAGACATACAATGAGCAGTTCTTC. It specifies CASSLETYNEQFF.

The J gene is TRBJ2-3, the V gene TRBV14; 7 nucleotides align to TRBD2. This CDR3 comprises 13 residues. J was trimmed by 9 bases and V by 1 base; bases with no gene match: 4. CDR1 and CDR2 from the germline V gene are SGHDN and FVKESK. DNA of the CDR3: TGTGCCAGCAGCCAAGGGGAGGGTATGACGCAGTATTTT. Its protein product is CASSQGEGMTQYF.